These T cell receptor beta chains were read from a single sample in a study of cytomegalovirus exposure and HLA in healthy donors. Repertoires were generated with immunoSEQ multiplex PCR, while TCRdb's copy carries only in-frame clones and drops some. The table includes about 230,000 clones, roughly 91% detected once. The sequencing sample was made of PBMCs. The receptor source for this set is a woman between 18 and 30 years old in good health and CMV-seronegative. Each CDR3 is given with its conserved first and last residue. Each record gives: clone size, V gene, CDR3 protein. Clone size is not always given. Where it is, it says once, few, many or a class for expanded clones.

NA	TRBV5-4	CASSLSPLAGGPGANVLTF
NA	TRBV5-1	CASSLALGSGYTF
NA	TRBV30	CAWNFAGVNYGYTF
once	TRBV11-2	CASSPPAGQLNYGYTF
once	TRBV7-2	CASSLVQDGGYTF
NA	TRBV19	CASTDRAGELFF
NA	TRBV7-2	CASSLGRHNTGELFF
NA	TRBV6-4	CASSTTGAGGETQYF
NA	TRBV27	CASSFTDYNEQFF
NA	TRBV11-2	CASSLARPNTEAFF
NA	TRBV2	CASSDGGSYEQYF
NA	TRBV7-2	CASSLIAGGVTGELFF
NA	TRBV5-8	CATKEILGAKGYTF
NA	TRBV6-1	CATPRGGGAVGYTF
NA	TRBV6-5	CASSYFEAKSPLHF
NA	TRBV11-3	CASSYNIYFGYTF
NA	TRBV4-3	CASSQGTVPYNEQFF
NA	TRBV5-6	CASSTSPGTGASYEQYF
few	TRBV4-1	CASSPQSTDTQYF
NA	TRBV27	CASSWGTSGTDTQYF
NA	TRBV2	CASRLNTEAFF
NA	TRBV6-1	CASSEAVKAGVRETQYF
NA	TRBV14	CASSPPGQGASYNEQFF
NA	TRBV6-7	CASSYSLTAEGPEAFF
NA	TRBV7-9	CASSPGIEAFF
NA	TRBV5-6	CASRMTGGNNSPLHF
NA	TRBV30	CAWTSGTRQYF
NA	TRBV5-6	CASSFPLRSYEQYF
NA	TRBV9	CASSVASGLAPGYEQYF
NA	TRBV6-1	CASSEIFGVDYGYTF
NA	TRBV7-9	CASSSRTGIVLEQYF
NA	TRBV7-9	CASSLDRDRGPRSYGYTF
NA	TRBV7-2	CASREGGQPQHF
NA	TRBV7-8	CASSPRQSRGFF
NA	TRBV5-1	CASAPGSYNEQFF
NA	TRBV7-2	CASSSEGAGSSYNEQFF
NA	TRBV9	CASSVAGNYNEQFF
NA	TRBV15	CATSTGTGGSDTQYF
NA	TRBV21-1	CASTSPWGWETQYF
NA	TRBV5-5	CASSSGTYNEQFF
NA	TRBV4-1	CASSQQGLPGANVLTF
NA	TRBV11-2	CASSFDRAGEKLFF
once	TRBV4-1	CASSRTSARNQETQYF
NA	TRBV4-1	CASSQPGGNGELFF
NA	TRBV28	CASTRAAYGYTF
once	TRBV5-1	CASLRGQGYNEQFF
NA	TRBV19	CASSSRGQGYEQYF
NA	TRBV6-1	CASSRQGETQYF
NA	TRBV9	CASSVAVGGSLNYGYTF
few	TRBV18	CASSPLPGTSGGQETQYF
NA	TRBV30	CAWSDSTGTSGSTTDTQYF